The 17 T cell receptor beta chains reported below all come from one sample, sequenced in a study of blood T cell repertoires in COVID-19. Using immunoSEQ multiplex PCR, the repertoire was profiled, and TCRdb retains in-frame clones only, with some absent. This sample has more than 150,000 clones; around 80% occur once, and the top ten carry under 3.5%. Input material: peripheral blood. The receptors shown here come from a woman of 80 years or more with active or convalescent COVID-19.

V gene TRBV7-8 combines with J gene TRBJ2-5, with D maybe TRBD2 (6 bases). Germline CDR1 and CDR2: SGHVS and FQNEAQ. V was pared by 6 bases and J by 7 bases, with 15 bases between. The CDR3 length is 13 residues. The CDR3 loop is CASRGRIEGTQYF. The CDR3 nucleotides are TGTGCCAGCAGGGGGAGGATTGAGGGGACCCAGTACTTC.

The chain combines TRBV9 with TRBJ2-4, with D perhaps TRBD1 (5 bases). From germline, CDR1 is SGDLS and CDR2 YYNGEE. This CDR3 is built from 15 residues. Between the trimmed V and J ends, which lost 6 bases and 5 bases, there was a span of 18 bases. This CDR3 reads CASTPGAQTQNIQYF. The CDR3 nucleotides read TGTGCCAGCACGCCTGGGGCCCAAACCCAAAACATTCAGTACTTC.

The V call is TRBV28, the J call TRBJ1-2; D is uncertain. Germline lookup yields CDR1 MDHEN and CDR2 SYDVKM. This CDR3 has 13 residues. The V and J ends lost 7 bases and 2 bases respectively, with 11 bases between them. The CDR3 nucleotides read TGTGCCAGCATCAAAGGGAGGAACTATGGCTACACCTTC. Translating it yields CASIKGRNYGYTF.

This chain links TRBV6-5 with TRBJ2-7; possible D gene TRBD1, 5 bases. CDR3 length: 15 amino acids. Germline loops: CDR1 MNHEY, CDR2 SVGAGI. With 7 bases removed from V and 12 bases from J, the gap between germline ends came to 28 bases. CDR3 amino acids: CASTPGQGRLPVRYF. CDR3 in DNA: TGTGCCAGCACCCCCGGTCAGGGCAGACTCCCTGTCAGGTACTTC.

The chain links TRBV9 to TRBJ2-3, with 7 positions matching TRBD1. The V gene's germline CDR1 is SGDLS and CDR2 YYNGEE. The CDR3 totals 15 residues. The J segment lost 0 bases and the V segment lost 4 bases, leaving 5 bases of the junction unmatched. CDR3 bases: TGTGCCAGCAGCAGACAGGGTTTAAGCACAGATACGCAGTATTTT. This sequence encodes CASSRQGLSTDTQYF.

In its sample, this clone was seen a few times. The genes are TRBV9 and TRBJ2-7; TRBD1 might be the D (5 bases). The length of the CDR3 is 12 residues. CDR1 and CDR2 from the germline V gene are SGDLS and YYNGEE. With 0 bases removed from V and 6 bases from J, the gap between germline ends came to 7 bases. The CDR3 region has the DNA TGTGCCAGCAGCGTAGGAAGGGGCGAGCAGTACTTC. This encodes CASSVGRGEQYF.

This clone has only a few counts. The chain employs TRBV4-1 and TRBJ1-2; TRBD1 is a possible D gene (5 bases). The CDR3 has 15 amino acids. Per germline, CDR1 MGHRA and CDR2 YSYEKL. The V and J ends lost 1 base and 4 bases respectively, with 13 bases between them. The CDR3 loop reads CASSQGGASPYGYTF. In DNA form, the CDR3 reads TGCGCCAGCAGCCAAGGCGGGGCCAGCCCCTATGGCTACACCTTC.

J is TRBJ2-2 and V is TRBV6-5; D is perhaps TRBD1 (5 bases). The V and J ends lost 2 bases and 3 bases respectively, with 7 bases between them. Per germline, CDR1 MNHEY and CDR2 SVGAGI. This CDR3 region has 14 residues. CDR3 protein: CASSYGRDTGELFF. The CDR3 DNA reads TGTGCCAGCAGTTACGGCAGGGACACCGGGGAGCTGTTTTTT.

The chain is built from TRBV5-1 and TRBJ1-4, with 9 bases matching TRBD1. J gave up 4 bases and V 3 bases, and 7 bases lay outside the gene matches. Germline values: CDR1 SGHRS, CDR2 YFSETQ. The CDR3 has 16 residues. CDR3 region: CASSWEPGQGNEKLFF. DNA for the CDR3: TGCGCCAGCAGCTGGGAACCGGGACAGGGTAATGAAAAACTGTTTTTT. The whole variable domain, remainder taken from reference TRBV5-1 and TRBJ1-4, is KAGVTQTPRYLIKTRGQQVTLSCSPISGHRSVSWYQQTPGQGLQFLFEYFSETQRNKGNFPGRFSGRQFSNSRSEMNVSTLELGDSALYLCASSWEPGQGNEKLFFGSGTQLSVL.

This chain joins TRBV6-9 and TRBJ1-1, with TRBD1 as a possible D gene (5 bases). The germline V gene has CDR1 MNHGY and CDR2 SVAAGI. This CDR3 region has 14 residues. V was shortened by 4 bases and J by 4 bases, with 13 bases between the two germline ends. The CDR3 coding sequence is TGTGCCAGCAGTTCCCCGGTGGGGGGCACTGAAGCTTTCTTT. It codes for CASSSPVGGTEAFF.

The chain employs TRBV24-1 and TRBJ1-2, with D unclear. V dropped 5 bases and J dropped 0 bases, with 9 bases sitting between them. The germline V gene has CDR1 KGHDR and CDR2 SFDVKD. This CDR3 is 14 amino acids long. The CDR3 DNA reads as TGTGCCACCAGTGGGACGGGAACTAACTATGGCTACACCTTC. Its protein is CATSGTGTNYGYTF.

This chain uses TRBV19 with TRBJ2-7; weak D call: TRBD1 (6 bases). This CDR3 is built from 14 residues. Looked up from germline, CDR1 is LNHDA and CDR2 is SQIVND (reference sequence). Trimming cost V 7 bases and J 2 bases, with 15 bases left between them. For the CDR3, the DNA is TGTGCCAGTACTAAGGGCAGGGGCACCTACGAGCAGTACTTC. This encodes CASTKGRGTYEQYF.

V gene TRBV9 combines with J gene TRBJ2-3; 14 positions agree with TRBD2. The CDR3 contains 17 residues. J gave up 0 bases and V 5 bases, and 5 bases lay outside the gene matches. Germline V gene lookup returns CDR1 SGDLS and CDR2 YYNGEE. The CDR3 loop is CASSETSGGASTDTQYF. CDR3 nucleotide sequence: TGTGCCAGCAGTGAGACTAGCGGGGGGGCAAGCACAGATACGCAGTATTTT. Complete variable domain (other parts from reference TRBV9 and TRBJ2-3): DSGVTQTPKHLITATGQRVTLRCSPRSGDLSVYWYQQSLDQGLQFLIQYYNGEERAKGNILERFSAQQFPDLHSELNLSSLELGDSALYFCASSETSGGASTDTQYFGPGTRLTVL.

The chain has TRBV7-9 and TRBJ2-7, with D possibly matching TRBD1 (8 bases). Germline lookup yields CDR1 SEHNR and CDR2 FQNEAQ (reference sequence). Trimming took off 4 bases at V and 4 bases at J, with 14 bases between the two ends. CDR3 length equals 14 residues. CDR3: CASSSDRGGYEQYF. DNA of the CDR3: TGTGCCAGCAGCTCCGACAGGGGAGGGTACGAGCAGTACTTC. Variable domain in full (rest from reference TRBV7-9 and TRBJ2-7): DTGVSQNPRHKITKRGQNVTFRCDPISEHNRLYWYRQTLGQGPEFLTYFQNEAQLEKSRLLSDRFSAERPKGSFSTLEIQRTEQGDSAMYLCASSSDRGGYEQYFGPGTRLTVT.

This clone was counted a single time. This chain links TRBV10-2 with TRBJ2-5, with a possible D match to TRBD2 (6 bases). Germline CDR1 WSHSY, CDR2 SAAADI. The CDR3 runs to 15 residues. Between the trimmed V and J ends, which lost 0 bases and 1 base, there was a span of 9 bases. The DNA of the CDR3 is TGCGCCAGCAGTGAGTCCGGCGGGGCCCAAGAGACCCAGTACTTC. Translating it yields CASSESGGAQETQYF.

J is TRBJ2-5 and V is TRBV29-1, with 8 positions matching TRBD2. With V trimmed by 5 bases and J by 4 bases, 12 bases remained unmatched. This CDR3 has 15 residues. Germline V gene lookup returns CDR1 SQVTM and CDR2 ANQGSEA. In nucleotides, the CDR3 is TGCAGCGTTTTTGGGAGCGGGGGTTTCGGAGAGACCCAGTACTTC. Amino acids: CSVFGSGGFGETQYF.

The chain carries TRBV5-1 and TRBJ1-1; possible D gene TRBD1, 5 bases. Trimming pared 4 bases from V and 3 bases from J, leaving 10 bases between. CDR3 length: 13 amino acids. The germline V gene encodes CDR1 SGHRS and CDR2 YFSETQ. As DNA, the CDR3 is TGCGCCAGCAGCGTCCCGGGGGACACTGAAGCTTTCTTT. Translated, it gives CASSVPGDTEAFF.